Sequencing of this TCR beta chain was carried out in a study of blood T cell repertoires in COVID-19. About the study: T cells, B-cell-depleted T cells, or PBMCs provided the cDNA or gDNA that served as material.

In this sample, this clone turned up once. The method was immunoSEQ multiplex PCR; TCRdb's version includes in-frame clones alone and lacks a portion of them. The sample lists 150,000 to 200,000 clones; 86% were seen once. CDR3 length: 13 residues. Germline-derived CDR1 and CDR2 are SQVTM and ANQGSEA. J lost 3 bases, V lost 4 bases, and 5 bases had no gene match. Cohorts were determined from participant-reported clinical history. J is TRBJ2-7 and V is TRBV29-1; TRBD2 matches at 8 bases. Sequenced sample: PBMCs or T cells enriched from blood (not recorded which). This receptor was taken from a woman aged 25 to 39 who had recovered from COVID-19. The CDR3 is CSVGTSFYYEQYF. CDR3 sequence (DNA): TGCAGCGTTGGGACTAGCTTCTACTACGAGCAGTACTTC.